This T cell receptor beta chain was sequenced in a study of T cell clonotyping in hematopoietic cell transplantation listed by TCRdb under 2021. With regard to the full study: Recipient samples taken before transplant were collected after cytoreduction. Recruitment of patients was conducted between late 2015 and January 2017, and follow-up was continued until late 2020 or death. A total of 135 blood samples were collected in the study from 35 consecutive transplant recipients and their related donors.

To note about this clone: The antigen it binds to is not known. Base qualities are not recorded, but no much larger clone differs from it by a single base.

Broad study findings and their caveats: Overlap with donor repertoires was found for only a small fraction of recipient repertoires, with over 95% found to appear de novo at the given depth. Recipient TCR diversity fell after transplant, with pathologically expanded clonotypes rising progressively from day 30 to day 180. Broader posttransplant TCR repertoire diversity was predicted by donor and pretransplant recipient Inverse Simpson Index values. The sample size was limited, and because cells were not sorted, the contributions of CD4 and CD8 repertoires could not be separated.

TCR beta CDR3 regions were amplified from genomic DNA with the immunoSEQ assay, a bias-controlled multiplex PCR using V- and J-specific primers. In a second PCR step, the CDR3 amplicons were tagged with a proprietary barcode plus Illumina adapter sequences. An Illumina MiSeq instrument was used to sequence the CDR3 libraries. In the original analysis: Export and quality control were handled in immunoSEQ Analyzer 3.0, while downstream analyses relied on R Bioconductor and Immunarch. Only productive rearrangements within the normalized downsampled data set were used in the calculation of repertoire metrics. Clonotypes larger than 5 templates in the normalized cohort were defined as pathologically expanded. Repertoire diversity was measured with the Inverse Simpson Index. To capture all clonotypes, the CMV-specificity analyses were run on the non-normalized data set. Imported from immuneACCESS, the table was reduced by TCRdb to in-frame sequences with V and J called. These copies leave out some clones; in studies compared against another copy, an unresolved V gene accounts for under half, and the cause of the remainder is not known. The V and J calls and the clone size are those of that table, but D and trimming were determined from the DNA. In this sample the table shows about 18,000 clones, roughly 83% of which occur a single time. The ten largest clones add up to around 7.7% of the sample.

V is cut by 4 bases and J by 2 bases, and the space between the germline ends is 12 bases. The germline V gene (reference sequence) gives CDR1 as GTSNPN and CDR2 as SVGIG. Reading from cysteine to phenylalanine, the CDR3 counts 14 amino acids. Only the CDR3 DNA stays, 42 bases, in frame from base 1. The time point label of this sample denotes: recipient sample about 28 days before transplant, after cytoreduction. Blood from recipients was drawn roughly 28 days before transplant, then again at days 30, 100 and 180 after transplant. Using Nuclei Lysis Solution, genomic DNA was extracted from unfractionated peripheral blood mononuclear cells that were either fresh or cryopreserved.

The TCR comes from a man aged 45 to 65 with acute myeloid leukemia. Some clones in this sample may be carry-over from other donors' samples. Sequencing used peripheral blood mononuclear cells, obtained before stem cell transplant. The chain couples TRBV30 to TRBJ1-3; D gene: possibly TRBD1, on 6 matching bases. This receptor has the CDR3 CAWKGAGAGNTIYF. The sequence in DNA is TGTGCCTGGAAAGGGGCAGGGGCTGGAAACACCATATATTTT.